This entry is about one T cell receptor (beta chain). What it binds is not known. Sequenced with the Oncomine TCR Beta short-read assay was DNA taken from cultured CD4+ T cells. TCRdb passed the PCR reads through MiXCR, listing each CDR3 protein once. The data contain under 25,000 distinct CDR3 sequences, 55% of them singletons. The entry originates in a study of vaccination and CD4 T cells after COVID-19. Notes on the study in general: When vaccine-specific clones from convalescent patients were examined, 304 of 307 were spike mono-reactive.

Germline V CDR1 and CDR2: SNHLY, FYNNEI. Trimming took off 7 bases at V and 8 bases at J, with 18 bases between the two ends. The CDR3 extends over 15 amino acids. Regarding treatment: 10-day PBMC culture with coronavirus spike peptide pools or control peptides (ViraFEST assay). The chain combines TRBV2 with TRBJ1-6; perhaps TRBD1 as D (5 bases). This receptor was obtained from a human donor who had recovered from COVID-19. The sequencing sample was made of CD4+ T cells from blood, cultured in vitro. This CDR3 is CASTLRAGRDSPLHF. The CDR3 DNA is TGTGCCAGCACCCTACGGGCAGGGAGGGATTCACCCCTCCACTTT.